Following are 32 T cell receptor beta chains from one sample sequenced in a study of T cell repertoires in cytomegalovirus infection. TCRdb recomputed calls from the reads with MiXCR, one row per CDR3 protein. The data hold roughly 180,000 distinct CDR3 sequences, with about 20% observed a single time. For these TCRs, the target antigens are not known. The material sequenced was CD8+ T cells from cultured PBMCs, taken from culture after CMV antigen stimulation. The source of these receptors is a human donor in good health (CMV status not recorded). Some clones in this sample may be carry-over from other donors' samples.

The rearrangement links TRBV9 to TRBJ2-7; D is perhaps TRBD1 (5 bases). The CDR3 totals 14 residues. Trimming stripped 0 bases from V and 4 bases from J, with 11 bases between. Germline lookup yields CDR1 SGDLS and CDR2 YYNGEE. The CDR3 nucleotides are TGTGCCAGCAGCGTAGGGGGCGCCCCGTACGAGCAGTACTTC. Protein product: CASSVGGAPYEQYF.

In its sample, this clonotype was seen a few times. The rearrangement links TRBV7-9 to TRBJ1-3; D may be TRBD1 (5 bases). Trimming took 8 bases from V and 0 from J, leaving 20 bases between them. This CDR3 is 17 amino acids long. CDR1 SEHNR and CDR2 FQNEAQ come from the germline V gene (reference sequence). DNA of the CDR3: TGTGCCAGCGCCCCAGAGGCGACAGCGTACTCTGGAAACACCATATATTTT. Amino acids: CASAPEATAYSGNTIYF.

Notes on this clonotype: A read error may be the cause here, since a much bigger clone is one base away. The genes are TRBV2 and TRBJ2-2; TRBD2 agrees at 10 bases. The CDR3 totals 16 residues. Germline-derived CDR1 and CDR2 are SNHLY and FYNNEI. The CDR3 DNA sequence: TGTGCCAGCAGTCAAGCGGGGGGGCTTGACACCAGGGAGCTGTTTTTT. Amino acids: CASSQAGGLDTRELFF.

V gene TRBV6-5 combines with J gene TRBJ1-1, with 8 bases fitting TRBD1. Unmatched junction bases numbered 1, after V lost 3 bases and J lost 4 bases. The CDR3 is made up of 13 amino acids. The germline V gene has CDR1 MNHEY and CDR2 SVGAGI. In DNA, the CDR3 is TGTGCCAGCAGTTATGACAGGGGCACTGAAGCTTTCTTT. It specifies CASSYDRGTEAFF.

This rearrangement joins TRBV6-2 or TRBV6-3 to TRBJ1-5; D is undetermined. V dropped 4 bases and J dropped 2 bases, with 21 bases sitting between them. The CDR3 runs to 18 residues. Germline-derived CDR1 and CDR2 are MNHEY and SVGEGT. The DNA for the CDR3 is TGTGCCAGCAGTTCCAGAACCATATCCAACCGTGGCAATCAGCCCCAGCATTTT. Encoded protein: CASSSRTISNRGNQPQHF.

The chain is built from TRBV7-8 and TRBJ2-6; D is unresolved. CDR3 size: 14 residues. Germline CDR1 and CDR2: SGHVS and FQNEAQ. V was cut by 7 bases and J by 4 bases, with 11 bases left in between. The CDR3 bases are TGTGCCAGCAACCCCCCCGTCGGGGCCAACGTCCTGACTTTC. Translating it yields CASNPPVGANVLTF.

The chain carries TRBV7-2 and TRBJ1-1, with D possibly being TRBD1 (5 bases). V dropped 6 bases and J dropped 5 bases, with 10 bases sitting between them. The CDR3 has 12 amino acids. Germline V gives CDR1 SGHTA, CDR2 FQGNSA. CDR3 sequence: CASSVAGTEAFF. In nucleotides, the CDR3 is TGTGCCAGCAGTGTGGCAGGGACTGAAGCTTTCTTT.

The chain joins TRBV7-2 to TRBJ2-7; D is unresolved. CDR3 length: 14 amino acids. V shed 6 bases and J shed 4 bases, with 16 bases lying between them. Germline lookup yields CDR1 SGHTA and CDR2 FQGNSA. This CDR3 is CASSFRPDRYEQYF. The CDR3 nucleotides are TGTGCCAGCAGTTTCCGCCCGGATCGGTACGAGCAGTACTTC.

This clonotype was seen a few times. The J gene is TRBJ2-1, the V gene TRBV6-2 or TRBV6-3; no reliable D call. The germline V and J ends were trimmed by 0 bases and 4 bases, with 16 bases remaining between them. The CDR3 length is 17 residues. Germline CDR1 reads MNHEY; CDR2 reads SVGEGT. The CDR3 here is CASSYSAERTSYNEQFF. CDR3 DNA: TGTGCCAGCAGTTACTCGGCCGAGCGTACATCTTACAATGAGCAGTTCTTC.

By proportion, this clonotype is medium-sized (0.01 to 0.1%). The chain has TRBV7-8 and TRBJ1-5, with 7 bases aligning to TRBD1. CDR3 length: 15 amino acids. Per the germline V gene, CDR1 is SGHVS and CDR2 is FQNEAQ. V was clipped by 5 bases and J by 3 bases; unmatched bases: 7. CDR3 nucleotides: TGTGCCAGCAGCGGATTAGGGACAGTCAATCAGCCCCAGCATTTT. Translating it yields CASSGLGTVNQPQHF.

This chain joins TRBV30 and TRBJ1-1; TRBD1 is a possible D gene (6 bases). Trimming took 4 bases from V and 5 from J, leaving 20 bases between them. Germline V gene sequence: CDR1 GTSNPN, CDR2 SVGIG (reference sequence). The CDR3 runs to 15 residues. CDR3 amino acids: CAWTSFRGGKTEAFF. DNA of the CDR3: TGTGCCTGGACCTCCTTTAGGGGGGGGAAAACTGAAGCTTTCTTT.

As to this clonotype: One end of the junction fails to match germline, which may point to a read error. The genes are TRBV6-2 or TRBV6-3 and TRBJ1-1; no clear D gene. CDR3 length: 15 amino acids. Germline V lookup: CDR1 MNHEY, CDR2 SVGEGT. CDR3 in amino acids: CASSYGGLSNTEAFF. The CDR3 coding sequence is TGTGCCAGCAGTTACGGAGGGTTATCGAACACTGAGGCTTTCTTT.

This clonotype was seen many times. V gene TRBV6-1 combines with J gene TRBJ2-6, with D tentatively TRBD1 (6 bases). CDR3 size: 17 residues. V gave up 5 bases and J gave up 3 bases, with 17 bases separating them. Germline V gene sequence: CDR1 MNHNS, CDR2 SASEGT. Here the CDR3 reads CASSPRWDTVGANVLTF. The CDR3 DNA reads as TGTGCCAGCAGTCCCCGGTGGGACACTGTTGGGGCCAACGTCCTGACTTTC.

The chain uses TRBV25-1 and TRBJ2-2; D may match TRBD1 or TRBD2 (5 bases each). V lost 3 bases and J 6 bases, leaving 17 bases between the germline ends. Germline loops: CDR1 MGHDK, CDR2 SYGVNS. CDR3 length: 16 amino acids. The CDR3 sequence: CASSDPGTGFAGELFF. The CDR3 bases are TGTGCCAGCAGTGACCCCGGGACGGGGTTCGCCGGGGAGCTGTTTTTT.

The chain couples TRBV19 to TRBJ1-5; D is ambiguous. The ends were cut back, 6 bases at V and 7 bases at J, with 13 bases in the middle. In germline, CDR1 is LNHDA, CDR2 SQIVND (reference sequence). This CDR3 has 13 amino acids. For the CDR3, the DNA is TGTGCCAGTAGGAGTTCACCAACCCAGCCCCAGCATTTT. Amino acid sequence: CASRSSPTQPQHF.

This clonotype occurred a few times. V and J are TRBV28 and TRBJ1-5; weak D call: TRBD1 (5 bases). V was shortened by 4 bases and J by 4 bases, with 11 bases between the two germline ends. CDR3 size: 14 residues. From germline, CDR1 is MDHEN and CDR2 SYDVKM. The CDR3 DNA sequence: TGTGCCAGCAGTTCCGGGACGAGGAATCAGCCCCAGCATTTT. Protein sequence: CASSSGTRNQPQHF. Full variable domain (remainder filled in from reference TRBV28 and TRBJ1-5): DVKVTQSSRYLVKRTGEKVFLECVQDMDHENMFWYRQDPGLGLRLIYFSYDVKMKEKGDIPEGYSVSREKKERFSLILESASTNQTSMYLCASSSGTRNQPQHFGDGTRLSIL.

The chain carries TRBV6-2 or TRBV6-3 and TRBJ2-3, with D perhaps matching TRBD2 (6 bases). The V and J ends lost 2 bases and 0 bases respectively, with 9 bases between them. Germline CDR1 is MNHEY and CDR2 is SVGEGT. The CDR3 contains 15 residues. DNA of the CDR3: TGTGCCAGCAGTTACGGAGGGGTCAGCACAGATACGCAGTATTTT. This gives the protein CASSYGGVSTDTQYF.

This rearrangement joins TRBV6-1 to TRBJ2-1, with 8 bases matching TRBD2. This CDR3 is built from 17 residues. Germline V gene sequence: CDR1 MNHNS, CDR2 SASEGT. Losses at the gene ends were 0 bases for V and 4 bases for J; bases not matched to a gene: 8. The DNA of the CDR3 is TGTGCCAGCAGTGAAGCAAGCGGGGGCCCACCTTACAATGAGCAGTTCTTC. Protein sequence: CASSEASGGPPYNEQFF.

At least ten counts were recorded for this clonotype. The chain carries TRBV7-2 and TRBJ1-5; possibly TRBD1 for D (5 bases). This CDR3 comprises 14 residues. Germline V gene data show CDR1 as SGHTA and CDR2 as FQGNSA. V lost 2 bases and J lost 8, with 13 bases in between. CDR3 loop: CASSLRGTREPQHF. In nucleotides, the CDR3 is TGTGCCAGCAGCTTACGGGGGACGAGGGAGCCCCAGCATTTT.

This clonotype was found a few times. The chain recombines TRBV12-3 or TRBV12-4 with TRBJ1-1, with unresolved D. Trimming removed 4 bases from V and 4 bases from J, with 13 bases in between. This CDR3 has 14 residues. CDR3 sequence: CASSYMVLSTEAFF. CDR3 DNA: TGTGCCAGCAGTTACATGGTCCTTTCCACTGAAGCTTTCTTT.

This chain's CDR3 is CASSLTAGPSQYF. CDR3 sequence (DNA): TGTGCCAGCAGCTTAACCGCGGGCCCATCCCAGTACTTC. The chain joins TRBV7-2 to TRBJ2-4; weak D call: TRBD2 (5 bases). The CDR3 totals 13 residues. V was cut by 2 bases and J by 13 bases, with 15 bases left in between. The V gene's germline CDR1 is SGHTA and CDR2 FQGNSA.

This clonotype was observed a handful of times. The chain carries TRBV20-1 and TRBJ2-3, with unresolved D. From germline, CDR1 is DFQATT and CDR2 SNEGSKA (reference sequence). The CDR3 totals 13 residues. Trimming left V 5 bases short and J 3 bases short, with 12 bases between. The CDR3 DNA sequence: TGCAGTGCTCCCTCCCTAGAAACAGATACGCAGTATTTT. The encoded protein is CSAPSLETDTQYF.

V gene TRBV5-6 combines with J gene TRBJ2-1; unclear D gene. The ends were cut back, 1 base at V and 12 bases at J, with 14 bases in the middle. In germline, CDR1 is SGHDT, CDR2 YYEEEE. This CDR3 contains 13 residues. The CDR3 DNA reads TGTGCCAGCAGCTTGCAGGAATCAGTCTGGCAGTTCTTC. Translation: CASSLQESVWQFF. The whole variable domain, filled in from reference TRBV5-6 and TRBJ2-1, reads DAGVTQSPTHLIKTRGQQVTLRCSPKSGHDTVSWYQQALGQGPQFIFQYYEEEERQRGNFPDRFSGHQFPNYSSELNVNALLLGDSALYLCASSLQESVWQFFGPGTRLTVL.

The chain links TRBV6-5 to TRBJ1-2; D is unresolved. The CDR3 is 11 residues long. Germline lookup yields CDR1 MNHEY and CDR2 SVGAGI. Trimming removed 5 bases from V and 13 bases from J, with 14 bases in between. The CDR3, as DNA: TGTGCCAGCAGTCCCCGGTACCCCCTCACCTTC. Residues: CASSPRYPLTF.

This clonotype was recorded a few times. The rearrangement links TRBV12-5 to TRBJ2-1; D not certain. V gave up 6 bases and J gave up 0 bases, with 9 bases separating them. This CDR3 is built from 14 residues. Germline V gives CDR1 LGHNT, CDR2 FRNRAP. In DNA form, the CDR3 reads TGTGCTAGTGGAAGGGAATTCTCCTACAATGAGCAGTTCTTC. Translated, it gives CASGREFSYNEQFF.

This clonotype was detected a few times. The V call is TRBV7-2, the J call TRBJ1-1; D is unclear. CDR1 is SGHTA and CDR2 is FQGNSA in the germline V gene. V lost 5 bases, J lost 1 base, and 11 bases lay in between. The CDR3 length is 14 residues. This CDR3 is CASSLLSSNTEAFF. The CDR3 DNA reads TGTGCCAGCAGCCTCCTATCCTCGAACACTGAAGCTTTCTTT.

The chain combines TRBV7-9 with TRBJ2-4; 12 nucleotides match TRBD1. V lost 0 bases, J lost 1 base, and 13 bases stayed unmatched. Germline values: CDR1 SEHNR, CDR2 FQNEAQ (reference sequence). This CDR3 has 21 amino acids. The CDR3 DNA reads as TGTGCCAGCAGCTTAGCGGTAGACGCGGGACAGGGGGCCTACGCCAAAAACATTCAGTACTTC. Protein sequence: CASSLAVDAGQGAYAKNIQYF.

This clonotype was counted a few times. The rearrangement uses TRBV6-1 and TRBJ2-3; TRBD1 might be the D (6 bases). Germline V lookup: CDR1 MNHNS, CDR2 SASEGT. This CDR3 has 15 amino acids. V was pared by 5 bases and J by 1 base, with 13 bases between. The CDR3 DNA reads TGTGCCAGCAGTCAACAGGGTTGGGGCACAGATACGCAGTATTTT. This gives the protein CASSQQGWGTDTQYF.

CDR3 DNA: TGTGCCAGTAAGTCGAGGGCCTACGAGCAGTACTTC. Encoded protein: CASKSRAYEQYF. J is TRBJ2-7 and V is TRBV19; D is perhaps TRBD2 (5 bases). The germline gives CDR1 LNHDA, CDR2 SQIVND (reference sequence). Trimming cost V 7 bases and J 2 bases, with 9 bases left between them. This CDR3 contains 12 residues.

The V and J genes are TRBV7-2 and TRBJ2-1, with 8 bases fitting TRBD2. CDR1 is SGHTA and CDR2 is FQGNSA in the germline V gene. CDR3 length: 16 amino acids. The V gene end was trimmed by 3 bases and the J gene end by 1 base; junction bases not matched to a gene: 5. This chain's CDR3 is CASSFGGAGSYNEQFF. The CDR3 nucleotides are TGTGCCAGCAGCTTCGGGGGGGCCGGATCCTACAATGAGCAGTTCTTC.

This clonotype was picked up a small number of times. The chain uses TRBV20-1 and TRBJ1-1; D unresolved. CDR3 size: 14 residues. Germline values: CDR1 DFQATT, CDR2 SNEGSKA (reference sequence). The germline V and J ends were trimmed by 1 base and 1 base, with 10 bases remaining between them. The CDR3 here is CSARVLETNTEAFF. DNA for the CDR3: TGCAGTGCTAGAGTGTTGGAGACGAACACTGAAGCTTTCTTT.

In its sample, this clonotype was seen a few times. V and J are TRBV7-2 and TRBJ1-2; D might be TRBD1 (5 bases). Trimming took off 10 bases at V and 6 bases at J, with 15 bases between the two ends. Germline lookup yields CDR1 SGHTA and CDR2 FQGNSA. CDR3 size: 12 residues. CDR3 in DNA: TGTGCCAATTGGGACCCGGTGGATGGCTACACCTTC. Translation gives CANWDPVDGYTF. Supplemented by reference TRBV7-2 and TRBJ1-2, the full variable domain reads GAGVSQSPSNKVTEKGKDVELRCDPISGHTALYWYRQSLGQGLEFLIYFQGNSAPDKSGLPSDRFSAERTGGSVSTLTIQRTQQEDSAVYLCANWDPVDGYTFGSGTRLTVV.